This entry lists 16 T cell receptor beta chains sequenced from one sample in a study of T cell responses to AZD1222 COVID-19 vaccine. Using immunoSEQ multiplex PCR, the repertoire was profiled, and TCRdb retains in-frame clones only, with some absent. This sample carries roughly 90,000 clones, 89% of them seen once, and the ten largest clones take roughly 5.2%. The specimen was peripheral blood, collected 28 days after the second AZD1222 dose. Receptors originate from an adult who received the AZD1222 COVID-19 vaccine.

The chain's CDR3 is CASSERGEVSYEQYV. The CDR3 DNA reads TGTGCCAGCAGTGAGAGAGGGGAGGTTTCCTACGAGCAGTACGTC. The chain couples TRBV2 to TRBJ2-7; TRBD2 is a possible D gene (6 bases). The CDR3 runs to 15 residues. Germline CDR1 and CDR2: SNHLY and FYNNEI. The germline V and J ends were trimmed by 3 bases and 1 base, with 13 bases remaining between them.

V usage is TRBV7-6 and J usage is TRBJ1-1; 9 bases fit TRBD1. The germline CDR1 and CDR2 sequences are SGHVS and FNYEAQ. The CDR3 length is 15 residues. V was pared by 5 bases and J by 5 bases, with 9 bases of the junction left unmatched. CDR3 protein: CASSPGTGRYTEAFF. The CDR3 nucleotides read TGTGCCAGCAGCCCAGGGACAGGGAGGTATACTGAAGCTTTCTTT.

This chain links TRBV2 with TRBJ2-1, with D possibly matching TRBD2 (6 bases). This CDR3 contains 15 residues. Trimming removed 1 base at V and 4 bases at J, with 11 bases between. Germline V gene data show CDR1 as SNHLY and CDR2 as FYNNEI. The CDR3 DNA is TGTGCCAGCAGTGAAGAGGCGGGGCCGTACAATGAGCAGTTCTTC. Amino acids: CASSEEAGPYNEQFF.

J is TRBJ1-6 and V is TRBV3-1 (or the pseudogene TRBV3-2); D not resolved. The CDR3 spans 15 residues. The V gene lost 0 bases and the J gene lost 5 bases, with 8 bases spanning the gap. Germline assignment: CDR1 LGHDT and CDR2 YNNKEL (reference sequence). The CDR3 coding sequence is TGTGCCAGCAGCCAAGATGCGGAAGATAATTCACCCCTCCACTTT. Its protein product is CASSQDAEDNSPLHF.

The chain links TRBV15 to TRBJ1-6; the match to TRBD1 covers 9 bases. J was trimmed by 10 bases and V by 3 bases; bases with no gene match: 10. This CDR3 is 16 amino acids long. Per the germline V gene, CDR1 is LNHNV and CDR2 is YYDKDF (reference sequence). The CDR3 DNA reads TGTGCCACCAGCAGCGGACAGGGGTTTAGCGGATCACCCCTCCACTTT. It codes for CATSSGQGFSGSPLHF.

Note on this clone: Different DNA sequences within this sample yield the same CDR3. The gene calls are TRBV7-9 and TRBJ2-3; perhaps D is TRBD1 or TRBD2 (5 bases each). Germline CDR1 SEHNR, CDR2 FQNEAQ (reference sequence). This CDR3 contains 14 residues. Trimming took 0 bases from V and 1 from J, leaving 5 bases between them. The CDR3 sequence is CASSLAGGTDTQYF. DNA of the CDR3: TGTGCCAGCAGCTTAGCGGGGGGCACAGATACGCAGTATTTT.

CDR3: CASSLVGGFSYEQYF. The DNA of the CDR3 is TGCGCCAGCAGCTTGGTTGGGGGTTTCAGCTACGAGCAGTACTTC. The chain uses TRBV5-1 and TRBJ2-7; D is perhaps TRBD1 or TRBD2 (5 bases each). V was clipped by 0 bases and J by 3 bases, with 13 bases between them. The CDR3 is 15 residues long. CDR1 SGHRS and CDR2 YFSETQ come from the germline V gene.

J is TRBJ1-5 and V is TRBV7-2; perhaps TRBD1 as D (6 bases). Trimming removed 4 bases at V and 0 bases at J, with 19 bases between. The CDR3 extends over 18 amino acids. Looked up from germline, CDR1 is SGHTA and CDR2 is FQGNSA. DNA of the CDR3: TGTGCCAGCAGCTCCCATACAGGGTATCGGGGTAGCAATCAGCCCCAGCATTTT. Translated, it gives CASSSHTGYRGSNQPQHF.

The chain joins TRBV4-1 to TRBJ1-5; TRBD1 aligns across 8 bases. The V and J ends lost 0 bases and 7 bases, in that order; junction bases with no gene match: 11. The length of the CDR3 is 17 residues. Germline loops: CDR1 MGHRA, CDR2 YSYEKL. CDR3 DNA sequence: TGCGCCAGCAGCCAAGATACGGGACAGGAGGGATGGCAGCCCCAGCATTTT. Translation: CASSQDTGQEGWQPQHF.

The CDR3 protein is CASSLVRGTGYNEQFF. The DNA for the CDR3 is TGTGCCAGCAGCTTAGTCAGGGGCACGGGATACAATGAGCAGTTCTTC. The rearrangement uses TRBV11-2 and TRBJ2-1; possible D gene TRBD1, 6 bases. This CDR3 spans 16 amino acids. Trimming left V 1 base short and J 4 bases short, with 14 bases between. CDR1 is SGHAT, CDR2 FQNNGV, per germline.

This chain uses TRBV7-3 with TRBJ1-6; D not resolved. In germline, CDR1 is SGHTA, CDR2 FQGTGA. This CDR3 has 14 residues. V lost 1 base, J lost 13 bases, and 14 bases lay in between. CDR3 DNA sequence: TGTGCCAGCAGCTTAAATGGCGCCGACACCCCCCTCCACTTT. It specifies CASSLNGADTPLHF.

In DNA form, the CDR3 reads TGTGCCAGCAGGCGGATTAGCTCTGGAAACACCATATATTTT. As protein: CASRRISSGNTIYF. V usage is TRBV28 and J usage is TRBJ1-3, with unresolved D. Trimming took 6 bases from V and 0 from J, leaving 9 bases between them. The CDR3 length is 14 residues. Germline CDR1 is MDHEN and CDR2 is SYDVKM.

The genes are TRBV5-5 and TRBJ1-4; D not resolved. V lost 4 bases and J 3 bases, leaving 13 bases between the germline ends. CDR3 length equals 15 residues. CDR1 is SGHKS and CDR2 is YYEKEE in the germline V gene (reference sequence). CDR3 sequence (DNA): TGTGCCAGCAGCCCTGCTGGGAGCCCTAATGAAAAACTGTTTTTT. Its protein is CASSPAGSPNEKLFF.

The CDR3 bases are TGTGCCAGCAGCAAGCCCCCGGGATTCCGCAATGAGCAGTTCTTC. Protein product: CASSKPPGFRNEQFF. V and J are TRBV6-5 and TRBJ2-1; possibly TRBD2 for D (5 bases). The V end lost 6 bases, the J end lost 6 bases, and 18 bases lay between the germline ends. In germline, CDR1 is MNHEY, CDR2 SVGAGI. This CDR3 contains 15 residues.

This sequence joins TRBV2 and TRBJ1-2; 8 bases map to TRBD1. The germline V gene encodes CDR1 SNHLY and CDR2 FYNNEI. J was trimmed by 0 bases and V by 1 base; bases with no gene match: 4. CDR3 length: 16 amino acids. The CDR3 region has the DNA TGTGCCAGCAGTGAAGGGACAGGGAGCTCTAACTATGGCTACACCTTC. Translation gives CASSEGTGSSNYGYTF.

The chain employs TRBV5-1 and TRBJ2-2; TRBD2 aligns across 13 bases. Germline V lookup: CDR1 SGHRS, CDR2 YFSETQ. V lost 4 bases and J lost 4; bases outside the gene matches: 7. There are 17 residues in the CDR3. The CDR3 coding sequence is TGCGCCAGCAGCCGCGGGACTAGCGGGGAAATCACCGGGGAGCTGTTTTTT. The encoded protein is CASSRGTSGEITGELFF.